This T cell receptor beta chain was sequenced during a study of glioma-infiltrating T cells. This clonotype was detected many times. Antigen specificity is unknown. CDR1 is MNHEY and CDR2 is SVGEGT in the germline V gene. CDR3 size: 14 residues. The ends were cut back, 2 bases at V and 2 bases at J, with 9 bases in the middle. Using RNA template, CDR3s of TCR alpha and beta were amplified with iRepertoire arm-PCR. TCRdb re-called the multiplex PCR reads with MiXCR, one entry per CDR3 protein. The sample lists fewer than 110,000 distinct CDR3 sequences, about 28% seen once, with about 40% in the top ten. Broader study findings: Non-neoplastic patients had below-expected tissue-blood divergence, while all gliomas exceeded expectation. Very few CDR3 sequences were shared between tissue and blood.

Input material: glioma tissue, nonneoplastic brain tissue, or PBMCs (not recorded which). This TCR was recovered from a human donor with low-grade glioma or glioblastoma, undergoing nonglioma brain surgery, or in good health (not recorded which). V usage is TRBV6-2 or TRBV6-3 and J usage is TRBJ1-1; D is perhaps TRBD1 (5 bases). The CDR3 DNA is TGTGCCAGCAGTTACAAAGGGACCAACACTGAAGCTTTCTTT. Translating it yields CASSYKGTNTEAFF.